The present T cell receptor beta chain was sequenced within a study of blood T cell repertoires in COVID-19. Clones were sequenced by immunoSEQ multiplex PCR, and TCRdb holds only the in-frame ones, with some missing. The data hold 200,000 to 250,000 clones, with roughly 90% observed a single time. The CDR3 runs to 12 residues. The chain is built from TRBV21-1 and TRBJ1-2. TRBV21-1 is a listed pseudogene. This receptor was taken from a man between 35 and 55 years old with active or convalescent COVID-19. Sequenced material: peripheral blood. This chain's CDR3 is CASKNRVYGYTF. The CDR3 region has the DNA TGTGCCAGCAAAAACCGGGTCTATGGCTACACCTTC.